This is a list of T cell receptor beta chains from one sample in a study of control samples from healthy donors and cancer patients. Data came from immunoSEQ multiplex PCR; TCRdb stores just in-frame clones and leaves some out. This table holds roughly 190,000 clones, 75% to 95% found once. Sequenced: blood. These receptor sequences come from a woman aged 30 to 39 in good health. CDR3s include the opening cysteine and the closing phenylalanine or tryptophan. Fields, in order: J gene, V gene, CDR3 protein.

J gene: TRBJ2-3
V gene: TRBV6-2/TRBV6-3
CDR3 protein: CASSYGDTQYF

J gene: TRBJ2-1
V gene: TRBV6-5
CDR3 protein: CASSSPTSGSKNEQFF

J gene: TRBJ2-7
V gene: TRBV19
CDR3 protein: CASSKSPGQTYEQYF

J gene: TRBJ1-1
V gene: TRBV7-3
CDR3 protein: CASSLHVNTEAFF

J gene: TRBJ2-7
V gene: TRBV2
CDR3 protein: CASRVYEQYF

J gene: TRBJ1-1
V gene: TRBV19
CDR3 protein: CASSIGGQGDTEAFF

J gene: TRBJ2-5
V gene: TRBV4-1
CDR3 protein: CASSQDGQGETQYF

J gene: TRBJ1-4
V gene: TRBV6-6
CDR3 protein: CASSYGPATNEKLFF

J gene: TRBJ2-1
V gene: TRBV12-3/TRBV12-4
CDR3 protein: CASSLYSNEQFF

J gene: TRBJ2-3
V gene: TRBV4-2
CDR3 protein: CASSLAGGPDTQYF

J gene: TRBJ2-6
V gene: TRBV7-3
CDR3 protein: CASSQQGSGANVLTF

J gene: TRBJ1-1
V gene: TRBV10-3
CDR3 protein: CAISESLDGGRDTEAFF

J gene: TRBJ2-2
V gene: TRBV2
CDR3 protein: CASRGDRGTGELFF

J gene: TRBJ1-4
V gene: TRBV7-3
CDR3 protein: CASSLTGPNEKLFF

J gene: TRBJ1-2
V gene: TRBV9
CDR3 protein: CASSVGWGQGTYGYTF

J gene: TRBJ2-3
V gene: TRBV12-5
CDR3 protein: CASGLGQIGTDTQYF

J gene: TRBJ2-5
V gene: TRBV2
CDR3 protein: CASSEGFLTQYF

J gene: TRBJ1-6
V gene: TRBV28
CDR3 protein: CASTPGQAYNSPLHF

J gene: TRBJ1-4
V gene: TRBV10-1
CDR3 protein: CASSQGESEKLFF

J gene: TRBJ1-2
V gene: TRBV6-5
CDR3 protein: CASSYNFLGNYGYTF

J gene: -
V gene: TRBV5-1
CDR3 protein: CASSSGQTYEQYF

J gene: TRBJ2-2
V gene: TRBV6-5
CDR3 protein: CASSYGTASGGELFF